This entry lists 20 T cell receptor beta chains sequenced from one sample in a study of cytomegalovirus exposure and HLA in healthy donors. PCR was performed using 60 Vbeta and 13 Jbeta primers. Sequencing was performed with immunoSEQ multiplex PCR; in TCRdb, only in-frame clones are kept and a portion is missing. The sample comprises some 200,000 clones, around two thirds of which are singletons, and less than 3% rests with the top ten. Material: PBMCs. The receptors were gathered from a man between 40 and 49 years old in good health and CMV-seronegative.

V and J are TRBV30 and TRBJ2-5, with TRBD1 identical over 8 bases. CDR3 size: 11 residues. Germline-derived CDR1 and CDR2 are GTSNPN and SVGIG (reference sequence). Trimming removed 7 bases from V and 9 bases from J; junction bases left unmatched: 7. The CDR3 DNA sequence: TGTGCCTCGGGACAGGTGGGGGCCCAGTACTTC. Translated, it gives CASGQVGAQYF. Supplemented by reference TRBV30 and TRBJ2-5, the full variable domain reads SQTIHQWPATLVQPVGSPLSLECTVEGTSNPNLYWYRQAAGRGLQLLFYSVGIGQISSEVPQNLSASRPQDRQFILSSKKLLLSDSGFYLCASGQVGAQYFGPGTRLLVL.

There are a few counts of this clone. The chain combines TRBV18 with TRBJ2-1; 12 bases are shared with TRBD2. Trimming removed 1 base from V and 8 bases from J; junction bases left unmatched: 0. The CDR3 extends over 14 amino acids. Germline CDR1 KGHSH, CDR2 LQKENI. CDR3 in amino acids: CASSPRLAGDEQFF. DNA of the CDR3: TGTGCCAGCTCACCACGACTAGCGGGAGATGAGCAGTTCTTC. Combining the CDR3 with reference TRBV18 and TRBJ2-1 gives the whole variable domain NAGVMQNPRHLVRRRGQEARLRCSPMKGHSHVYWYRQLPEEGLKFMVYLQKENIIDESGMPKERFSAEFPKEGPSILRIQQVVRGDSAAYFCASSPRLAGDEQFFGPGTRLTVL.

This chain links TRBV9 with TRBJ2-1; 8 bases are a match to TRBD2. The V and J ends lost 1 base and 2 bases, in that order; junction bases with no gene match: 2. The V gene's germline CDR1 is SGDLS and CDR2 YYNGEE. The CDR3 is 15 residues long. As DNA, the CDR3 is TGTGCCAGCAGCGTAACGGGAGGGCCCTACAATGAGCAGTTCTTC. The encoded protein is CASSVTGGPYNEQFF.

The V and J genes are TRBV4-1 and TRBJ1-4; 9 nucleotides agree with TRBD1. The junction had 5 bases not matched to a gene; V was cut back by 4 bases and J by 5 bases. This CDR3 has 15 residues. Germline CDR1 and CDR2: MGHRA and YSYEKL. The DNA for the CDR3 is TGCGCCAGCAGCCGAATGGGACAGGGAAATGAAAAACTGTTTTTT. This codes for CASSRMGQGNEKLFF.

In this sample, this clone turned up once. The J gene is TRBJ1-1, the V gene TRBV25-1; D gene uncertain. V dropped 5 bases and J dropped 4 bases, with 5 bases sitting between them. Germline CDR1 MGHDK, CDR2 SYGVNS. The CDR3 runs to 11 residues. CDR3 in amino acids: CASSPSTEAFF. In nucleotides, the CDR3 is TGTGCCAGCAGTCCCTCCACTGAAGCTTTCTTT.

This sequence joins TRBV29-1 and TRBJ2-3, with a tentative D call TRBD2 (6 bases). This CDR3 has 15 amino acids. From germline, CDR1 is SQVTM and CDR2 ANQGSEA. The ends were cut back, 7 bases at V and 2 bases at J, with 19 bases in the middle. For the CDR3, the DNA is TGCAGCGCCAGAGGGCGGGGAGTCGACACAGATACGCAGTATTTT. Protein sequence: CSARGRGVDTDTQYF.

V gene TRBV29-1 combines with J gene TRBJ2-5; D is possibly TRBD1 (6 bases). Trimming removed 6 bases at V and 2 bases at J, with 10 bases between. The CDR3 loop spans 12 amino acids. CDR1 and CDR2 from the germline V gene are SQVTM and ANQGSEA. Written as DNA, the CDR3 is TGCAGCGTGCGGACAGCTCAAGAGACCCAGTACTTC. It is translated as CSVRTAQETQYF.

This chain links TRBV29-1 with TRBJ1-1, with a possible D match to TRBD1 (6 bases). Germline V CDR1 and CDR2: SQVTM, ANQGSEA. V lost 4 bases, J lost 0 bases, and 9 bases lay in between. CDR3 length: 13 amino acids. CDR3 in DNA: TGCAGCGTTGGGGACAAGTTGAACACTGAAGCTTTCTTT. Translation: CSVGDKLNTEAFF.

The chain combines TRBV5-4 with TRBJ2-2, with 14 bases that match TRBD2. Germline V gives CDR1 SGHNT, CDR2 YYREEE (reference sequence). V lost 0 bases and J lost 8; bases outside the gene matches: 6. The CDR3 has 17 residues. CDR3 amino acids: CASSLAGTSGRSGELFF. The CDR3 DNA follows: TGTGCCAGCAGCTTGGCCGGGACTAGCGGGAGATCAGGGGAGCTGTTTTTT.

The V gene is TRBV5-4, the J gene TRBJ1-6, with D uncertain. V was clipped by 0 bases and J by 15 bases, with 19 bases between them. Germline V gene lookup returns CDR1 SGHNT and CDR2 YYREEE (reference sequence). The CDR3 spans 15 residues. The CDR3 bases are TGTGCCAGCAGCTTGGCCGGGGTATATTTCACCGGCCTCCACTTT. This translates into CASSLAGVYFTGLHF. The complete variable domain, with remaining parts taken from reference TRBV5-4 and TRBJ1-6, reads ETGVTQSPTHLIKTRGQQVTLRCSSQSGHNTVSWYQQALGQGPQFIFQYYREEENGRGNFPPRFSGLQFPNYSSELNVNALELDDSALYLCASSLAGVYFTGLHFGNGTRLTVT.

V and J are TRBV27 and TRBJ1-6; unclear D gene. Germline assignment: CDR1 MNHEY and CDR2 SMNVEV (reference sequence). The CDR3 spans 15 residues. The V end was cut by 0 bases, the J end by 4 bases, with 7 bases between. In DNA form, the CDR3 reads TGTGCCAGCAGTTTATCGTTGGCATATAATTCACCCCTCCACTTT. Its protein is CASSLSLAYNSPLHF.

The CDR3 reads CASSIEGGYGYTF. In DNA form, the CDR3 reads TGCGCCAGCAGTATTGAGGGAGGCTATGGCTACACCTTC. J is TRBJ1-2 and V is TRBV5-1; D gene unclear. Trimming pared 5 bases from V and 4 bases from J, leaving 12 bases between. CDR3 length: 13 residues. Germline CDR1 SGHRS, CDR2 YFSETQ.

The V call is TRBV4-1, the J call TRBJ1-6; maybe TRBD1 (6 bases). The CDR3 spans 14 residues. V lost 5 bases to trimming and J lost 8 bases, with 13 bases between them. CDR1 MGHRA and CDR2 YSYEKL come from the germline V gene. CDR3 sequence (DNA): TGCGCCAGCAGCTCGACAGGTTCGGATTCACCCCTCCACTTT. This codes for CASSSTGSDSPLHF.

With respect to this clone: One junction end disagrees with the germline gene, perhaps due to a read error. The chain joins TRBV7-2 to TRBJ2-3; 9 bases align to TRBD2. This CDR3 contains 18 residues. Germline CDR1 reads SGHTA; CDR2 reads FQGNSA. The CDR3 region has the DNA TGTGCCAGCAGCTTAGGGAGCCTAGCGGGGCCATTCTCAGAGACGCAGTATTTT. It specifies CASSLGSLAGPFSETQYF.

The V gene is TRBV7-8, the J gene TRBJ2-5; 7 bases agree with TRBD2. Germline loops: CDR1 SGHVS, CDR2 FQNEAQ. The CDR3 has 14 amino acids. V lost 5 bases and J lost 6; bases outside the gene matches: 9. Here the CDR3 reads CASSMGPAGQTQYF. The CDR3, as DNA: TGTGCCAGCAGCATGGGACCAGCGGGGCAGACCCAGTACTTC.

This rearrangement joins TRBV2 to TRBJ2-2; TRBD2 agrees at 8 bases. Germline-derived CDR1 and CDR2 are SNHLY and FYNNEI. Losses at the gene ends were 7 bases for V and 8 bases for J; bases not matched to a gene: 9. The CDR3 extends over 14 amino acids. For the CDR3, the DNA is TGTGCCAGCATTATCGGGAGGGCCCCAGGGGAGCTGTTTTTT. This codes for CASIIGRAPGELFF.

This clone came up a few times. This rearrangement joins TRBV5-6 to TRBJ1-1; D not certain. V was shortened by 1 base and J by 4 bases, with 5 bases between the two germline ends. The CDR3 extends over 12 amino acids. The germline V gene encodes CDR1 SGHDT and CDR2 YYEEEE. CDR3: CASSLMRTEAFF. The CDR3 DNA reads TGTGCCAGCAGCTTGATGCGCACTGAAGCTTTCTTT.

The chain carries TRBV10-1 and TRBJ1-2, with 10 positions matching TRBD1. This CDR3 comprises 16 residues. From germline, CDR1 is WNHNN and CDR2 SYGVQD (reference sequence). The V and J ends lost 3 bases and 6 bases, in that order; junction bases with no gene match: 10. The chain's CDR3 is CASSESHRDRGDGYTF. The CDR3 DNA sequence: TGCGCCAGCAGTGAATCGCACCGGGACAGGGGCGATGGCTACACCTTC.

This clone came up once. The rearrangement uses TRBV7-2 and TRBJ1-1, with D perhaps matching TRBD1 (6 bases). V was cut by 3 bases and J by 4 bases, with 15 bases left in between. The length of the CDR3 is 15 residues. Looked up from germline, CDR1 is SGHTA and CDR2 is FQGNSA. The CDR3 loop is CASSFRGAGATEAFF. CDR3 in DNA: TGTGCCAGCAGCTTTCGGGGGGCTGGGGCCACTGAAGCTTTCTTT.

CDR3 sequence reads: CASSSITGSSPIYNEQFF. The CDR3, as DNA: TGTGCCAGCAGCTCAATCACAGGGAGCAGCCCAATATACAATGAGCAGTTCTTC. The rearrangement uses TRBV5-4 and TRBJ2-1; tentative D call: TRBD1 (6 bases). This CDR3 has 18 amino acids. Germline assignment: CDR1 SGHNT and CDR2 YYREEE (reference sequence). V gave up 3 bases and J gave up 4 bases, with 23 bases separating them.